These T cell receptor beta chains were read from a single sample in a study of shared clonotypes between healthy human individuals. TCRdb's copy holds only in-frame clones and misses some; the assay was immunoSEQ multiplex PCR. Altogether more than 2,000,000 clones are present, 90% to 95% being singletons, with the ten largest covering 0.11% to 0.15%. The specimen was naive CD4+ T cells sorted from blood. These receptors originate from a man aged 18 to 30 in good health. The CDR3 runs from the conserved cysteine through the conserved F or W. D genes are given only for firm matches. Rows may omit the clone size; those that give it use once, few, many or a size class.

TRBJ1-4	TRBD1	TRBV29-1	.	CSVSPGTAATNEKLFF	TGCAGCGTCTCCCCCGGGACAGCAGCAACTAATGAAAAACTGTTTTTT
TRBJ2-7	.	TRBV5-5	.	CASTLDYRVYEQYF	TGTGCCAGCACCTTGGATTACCGGGTGTACGAGCAGTACTTC
TRBJ1-2	TRBD1	TRBV5-1	.	CASSLGQGTDGYTF	TGCGCCAGCAGCTTGGGACAGGGCACGGATGGCTACACCTTC
TRBJ2-7	.	TRBV6-5	.	CASSRGAQYEQYF	TGTGCCAGCAGCAGGGGGGCACAATACGAGCAGTACTTC
TRBJ1-1	TRBD1	TRBV5-1	.	CASSYEGAGAFF	TGCGCCAGCAGTTATGAGGGGGCGGGAGCTTTCTTT
TRBJ2-7	.	TRBV27	.	CASSLSGASYEQYF	TGTGCCAGCAGTTTATCAGGGGCTTCCTACGAGCAGTACTTC
TRBJ1-5	.	TRBV5-1	.	CASSLVGGNQPQHF	TGCGCCAGCAGCTTGGTGGGGGGGAATCAGCCCCAGCATTTT
TRBJ2-5	TRBD2	TRBV6-1	once	CASSGSSGGQETQYF	TGTGCCAGCAGTGGATCTAGCGGGGGCCAAGAGACCCAGTACTTC
TRBJ2-3	TRBD2	TRBV10-1	.	CATDGAGRDTQYF	TGCGCCACCGATGGAGCGGGGCGAGATACGCAGTATTTT
TRBJ2-2	.	TRBV7-6	.	CASSVTAANTGELFF	TGTGCCAGCAGCGTGACAGCCGCGAACACCGGGGAGCTGTTTTTT
TRBJ1-2	.	TRBV6-5	.	CASRPSPGLEGYTF	TGTGCCAGCAGACCCAGCCCGGGGCTGGAGGGCTACACCTTC
TRBJ2-1	.	TRBV14	.	CASSLVREQFF	TGTGCCAGCAGCCTAGTGAGGGAGCAGTTCTTC
TRBJ2-1	TRBD2	TRBV10-3	.	CAISSTMGLAGGPSSYNEQFF	TGTGCCATCAGTTCGACGATGGGACTAGCGGGAGGGCCTAGTTCCTACAATGAGCAGTTCTTC
TRBJ1-5	TRBD1	TRBV19	.	CASRPGQINQPQHF	TGTGCCAGTAGGCCGGGACAGATCAATCAGCCCCAGCATTTT
TRBJ2-7	TRBD1	TRBV5-6	.	CASSLTGGPYEQYF	TGTGCCAGCAGCTTGACAGGGGGACCCTACGAGCAGTACTTC
TRBJ2-7	.	TRBV4-2	.	CASSQESRGSYEQYF	TGTGCCAGCAGCCAAGAGTCTCGGGGATCCTACGAGCAGTACTTC
TRBJ2-5	TRBD2	TRBV28	.	CASSAGTSGFQETQYF	TGTGCCAGCAGTGCCGGGACTAGCGGATTCCAAGAGACCCAGTACTTC
TRBJ2-5	.	TRBV21-1	.	CASSLDREGETQYF	TGTGCCAGCAGCCTGGACAGGGAGGGGGAGACCCAGTACTTC
TRBJ2-7	.	TRBV6-1	.	CASDNHFDEQYF	TGTGCCAGCGACAATCACTTCGACGAGCAGTACTTC
TRBJ1-5	.	TRBV6-1	.	CASSESGPYSNQPQHF	TGTGCCAGCAGTGAATCTGGACCGTATAGCAATCAGCCCCAGCATTTT
TRBJ1-4	.	TRBV7-2	.	CAPGWQGEKLFF	TGTGCACCCGGGTGGCAGGGTGAAAAACTGTTTTTT
TRBJ2-2	.	TRBV28	.	CASIGRNTGELFF	TGTGCCAGCATTGGCAGGAACACCGGGGAGCTGTTTTTT
TRBJ2-4	TRBD1	TRBV18	.	CASSPGTGRDIQYF	TGTGCCAGCTCACCAGGGACAGGGAGGGACATTCAGTACTTC
TRBJ1-3	TRBD1	TRBV11-2	.	CASSPPGGGGNTIYF	TGTGCCAGCAGCCCCCCAGGGGGCGGTGGAAACACCATATATTTT
TRBJ2-3	.	TRBV7-8	.	CASSYPQGPTDTQYF	TGTGCCAGCAGCTATCCTCAGGGCCCCACAGATACGCAGTATTTT
TRBJ1-2	.	TRBV5-1	.	CASSLTGGLANYGYTF	TGCGCCAGCAGCTTGACTGGGGGTTTAGCTAACTATGGCTACACCTTC
TRBJ1-5	.	TRBV30	.	CAWSPGAWGNQPQHF	TGTGCCTGGAGTCCCGGGGCGTGGGGCAATCAGCCCCAGCATTTT
TRBJ2-5	TRBD1	TRBV5-1	.	CASSLGATDRGETQYF	TGCGCCAGCAGCTTGGGGGCTACTGACAGGGGAGAGACCCAGTACTTC
TRBJ2-3	TRBD2	TRBV27	.	CASSLRVPSGSPDTQYF	TGTGCCAGCAGTTTACGGGTCCCTAGCGGGAGTCCAGATACGCAGTATTTT
TRBJ1-6	.	TRBV5-6	.	CASSPKARENSPLHF	TGTGCCAGCAGCCCAAAAGCACGGGAAAATTCACCCCTCCACTTT
TRBJ1-5	.	TRBV30	.	CAWSVADYSNQPQHF	TGTGCCTGGAGTGTCGCGGATTATAGCAATCAGCCCCAGCATTTT
TRBJ2-1	TRBD2	TRBV18	.	CASSPAAGVNEQFF	TGTGCCAGCTCACCAGCAGCGGGAGTCAATGAGCAGTTCTTC
TRBJ2-2	TRBD2	TRBV28	.	CASSHGGAGTGELFF	TGTGCCAGCAGTCACGGGGGGGCCGGCACCGGGGAGCTGTTTTTT
TRBJ2-3	TRBD1	TRBV29-1	.	CSAATGGGGDTQYF	TGCAGCGCCGCGACAGGGGGAGGAGGAGATACGCAGTATTTT
TRBJ2-3	TRBD1	TRBV6-1	.	CASSETGATDTQYF	TGTGCCAGCAGTGAGACAGGGGCCACAGATACGCAGTATTTT
TRBJ2-7	.	TRBV30	.	CAWSISYEQYF	TGTGCCTGGAGTATCTCCTACGAGCAGTACTTC
TRBJ1-5	.	TRBV19	.	CASSMQTAYSNQPQHF	TGTGCCAGTAGTATGCAGACGGCCTATAGCAATCAGCCCCAGCATTTT
TRBJ2-5	.	TRBV21-1	.	CASSGGGPAQETQYF	TGTGCCAGCAGCGGCGGGGGACCCGCTCAAGAGACCCAGTACTTC
TRBJ1-4	.	TRBV7-7	.	CASSLRLGPNEKLFF	TGTGCTAGCAGCTTACGACTCGGGCCTAATGAAAAACTGTTTTTT
TRBJ1-4	.	TRBV29-1	.	CSVTGTGTGEKLFF	TGCAGCGTTACGGGTACAGGGACGGGAGAAAAACTGTTTTTT
TRBJ2-7	.	TRBV6-6	.	CASIRDTSSYEQYF	TGTGCCAGCATCCGGGACACTAGCTCCTACGAGCAGTACTTC
TRBJ1-1	.	TRBV30	.	CAGTWQLNTEAFF	TGTGCCGGGACGTGGCAGCTGAACACTGAAGCTTTCTTT
TRBJ2-5	TRBD2	TRBV7-2	.	CASSLFGRGETQYF	TGTGCCAGCAGCCTATTCGGGAGGGGAGAGACCCAGTACTTC
TRBJ2-3	.	TRBV6-1	.	CASSGRVGTDTQYF	TGTGCCAGCAGTGGTAGGGTAGGCACAGATACGCAGTATTTT
TRBJ2-7	TRBD1	TRBV18	.	CASSPPSRQGVDGQYF	TGTGCCAGCTCACCTCCTTCCCGACAGGGAGTTGATGGGCAGTACTTC
TRBJ2-1	.	TRBV4-3	.	CASSQEYYKASYNEQFF	TGCGCCAGCAGCCAAGAGTACTACAAGGCCTCCTACAATGAGCAGTTCTTC
TRBJ1-6	.	TRBV9	.	CASSVGGPSHSPLHF	TGTGCCAGCAGCGTAGGGGGGCCCTCCCATTCACCCCTCCACTTT
TRBJ2-1	.	TRBV25-1	.	CASSDSGLGQFF	TGTGCCAGCAGTGACTCTGGATTAGGGCAGTTCTTC
TRBJ1-2	.	TRBV7-9	.	CASSQGGNYGYTF	TGTGCCAGCAGCCAAGGGGGGAACTATGGCTACACCTTC